Following are 8 T cell receptor beta chains from one sample sequenced in a study of cytomegalovirus exposure and HLA in healthy donors. Amplification used 60 Vbeta primers and 13 Jbeta primers. Repertoires were generated with immunoSEQ multiplex PCR, while TCRdb's copy carries only in-frame clones and drops some. This sample has 45,000 to 60,000 clones; around 70% occur once, and the top ten carry roughly 2.9%. The specimen sequenced was PBMCs. The receptors shown here come from a man between 18 and 35 years old in good health and CMV-seronegative.

The rearrangement uses TRBV5-6 and TRBJ2-5, with 7 bases matching TRBD1. V shed 1 base and J 8 bases; nucleotides not matched to a gene: 2. CDR1 SGHDT and CDR2 YYEEEE come from the germline V gene. The CDR3 is made up of 12 amino acids. The CDR3 protein is CASSLKGATQYF. The DNA of the CDR3 is TGTGCCAGCAGCTTGAAGGGGGCCACCCAGTACTTC. The whole variable domain, remainder taken from reference TRBV5-6 and TRBJ2-5, is DAGVTQSPTHLIKTRGQQVTLRCSPKSGHDTVSWYQQALGQGPQFIFQYYEEEERQRGNFPDRFSGHQFPNYSSELNVNALLLGDSALYLCASSLKGATQYFGPGTRLLVL.

The J gene is TRBJ2-3, the V gene TRBV7-9, with D possibly being TRBD1 (6 bases). Germline CDR1 reads SEHNR; CDR2 reads FQNEAQ (reference sequence). Trimming removed 6 bases at V and 7 bases at J, with 17 bases between. The CDR3 extends over 14 amino acids. The CDR3 nucleotides read TGTGCCAGCAGTCTGAGCCGGGACATTAATACGCAGTATTTT. It is translated as CASSLSRDINTQYF.

The CDR3: CATQGSGNTIYF. The CDR3 bases are TGTGCCACCCAGGGGTCTGGAAACACCATATATTTT. The rearrangement uses TRBV2 and TRBJ1-3, with D possibly TRBD1 on 6 matching bases. V lost 10 bases and J lost 1, with 8 bases in between. The CDR3 covers 12 residues. The germline CDR1 and CDR2 sequences are SNHLY and FYNNEI.

The rearrangement joins TRBV28 to TRBJ1-1; D is possibly TRBD1 (6 bases). Germline lookup yields CDR1 MDHEN and CDR2 SYDVKM. The CDR3 runs 14 residues. Trimming removed 5 bases at V and 6 bases at J, with 16 bases between. The CDR3 nucleotides are TGTGCCAGCAGTCTAACAGGGAGGGTCTCTGAAGCTTTCTTT. Its translation: CASSLTGRVSEAFF.

The genes are TRBV5-8 and TRBJ1-4; no reliable D call. Germline assignment: CDR1 SGHTS and CDR2 YDEGEE. Trimming stripped 4 bases from V and 7 bases from J, with 8 bases between. The CDR3 has 12 amino acids. The CDR3 sequence: CASSQLGEKLFF. In DNA form, the CDR3 reads TGTGCCAGCAGCCAACTAGGTGAAAAACTGTTTTTT.

The chain is built from TRBV29-1 and TRBJ1-1; D unresolved. Trimming pared 5 bases from V and 2 bases from J, leaving 6 bases between. CDR1 is SQVTM and CDR2 is ANQGSEA in the germline V gene. This CDR3 spans 11 amino acids. DNA for the CDR3: TGCAGCGTTCGAGGTAACACTGAAGCTTTCTTT. This encodes CSVRGNTEAFF.

The gene calls are TRBV11-3 and TRBJ2-7; the D gene is possibly TRBD2 (5 bases). Deletions cut 4 bases from V and 0 bases from J, with 7 bases between. Per the germline V gene, CDR1 is SGHNT and CDR2 is YENEEA. CDR3 length equals 13 residues. The CDR3 DNA sequence: TGTGCCAGCAGCTCCGGGGTCTCCTACGAGCAGTACTTC. It translates to CASSSGVSYEQYF.

V and J are TRBV28 and TRBJ1-2; 7 bases fit TRBD1. Germline V gene lookup returns CDR1 MDHEN and CDR2 SYDVKM. This CDR3 region has 14 residues. V shed 7 bases and J 6 bases; nucleotides not matched to a gene: 11. The DNA of the CDR3 is TGTGCCAGCATAAACAGGGGCCCAGCGGATGGCTACACCTTC. This sequence encodes CASINRGPADGYTF.